The 24 T cell receptor beta chains below were found in one sample sequenced in a study of radiotherapy plus CTLA-4 blockade in lung cancer. Clones were read by immunoSEQ multiplex PCR, and TCRdb kept only the in-frame ones, dropping some. Of around 91,000 clones listed, about 91% were seen once; the top ten hold 4% to 6%. Sequences were derived from peripheral blood, sampled from a patient treated with radiotherapy plus ipilimumab. These receptors were collected from a human donor with non-small cell lung cancer that progressed on radiotherapy plus ipilimumab.

V gene TRBV28 combines with J gene TRBJ2-5, with 10 bases aligning to TRBD2. The V and J ends lost 8 bases and 2 bases, in that order; junction bases with no gene match: 8. CDR3 size: 15 residues. Germline-derived CDR1 and CDR2 are MDHEN and SYDVKM. DNA for the CDR3: TGTGCCAGCTCCTCCTGGACTAGCGGTCAAGAGACCCAGTACTTC. Protein: CASSSWTSGQETQYF.

This sequence joins TRBV18 and TRBJ2-6; D remains unclear. The CDR3 runs 16 residues. V was clipped by 1 base and J by 0 bases, with 7 bases between them. CDR1 KGHSH and CDR2 LQKENI come from the germline V gene. CDR3 residues: CASSPLQISGANVLTF. DNA of the CDR3: TGTGCCAGCTCACCACTGCAGATCTCTGGGGCCAACGTCCTGACTTTC.

The chain links TRBV6-1 to TRBJ2-1; D is possibly TRBD1 (5 bases). CDR3 length: 11 residues. V was clipped by 11 bases and J by 9 bases, with 14 bases between them. Germline CDR1 is MNHNS and CDR2 is SASEGT. The CDR3 spells CASQGAVEQFF. The CDR3 DNA follows: TGTGCCTCCCAGGGCGCGGTTGAGCAGTTCTTC.

The chain uses TRBV7-2 and TRBJ2-4, with D maybe TRBD1 (6 bases). The CDR3 sequence is 18 residues long. With 4 bases removed from V and 3 bases from J, the gap between germline ends came to 22 bases. Germline-derived CDR1 and CDR2 are SGHTA and FQGNSA. DNA for the CDR3: TGTGCCAGCAGCTCACTACCAACCAGGGGTAGGGACAAAAACATTCAGTACTTC. This codes for CASSSLPTRGRDKNIQYF.

The J gene is TRBJ2-3, the V gene TRBV5-4, with 7 nucleotides matching TRBD2. CDR3 length: 16 residues. The germline V gene has CDR1 SGHNT and CDR2 YYREEE (reference sequence). With 4 bases clipped from V and 0 bases from J, the junction kept 8 bases outside the gene matches. This CDR3 is CASSPSGTPSTDTQYF. As DNA, the CDR3 is TGTGCCAGCAGCCCGAGCGGGACCCCAAGCACAGATACGCAGTATTTT.

The chain employs TRBV5-1 and TRBJ2-5; TRBD1 might be the D (5 bases). The CDR3 is 14 amino acids. With 0 bases removed from V and 5 bases from J, the gap between germline ends came to 11 bases. Germline V gene sequence: CDR1 SGHRS, CDR2 YFSETQ. The CDR3 loop reads CASSLGQGRETQYF. CDR3 DNA sequence: TGCGCCAGCAGCTTGGGGCAGGGAAGGGAGACCCAGTACTTC.

The rearrangement uses TRBV27 and TRBJ2-7, with 12 bases fitting TRBD2. The CDR3 is 14 amino acids. Unmatched junction bases numbered 2, after V lost 6 bases and J lost 2 bases. Germline V CDR1 and CDR2: MNHEY, SMNVEV (reference sequence). The CDR3 here is CASSRTSGTYEQYF. The CDR3 DNA reads as TGTGCCAGCAGCCGGACTAGCGGGACCTACGAGCAGTACTTC.

The J gene is TRBJ1-1, the V gene TRBV11-1; D perhaps matches TRBD1 (6 bases). Germline-derived CDR1 and CDR2 are SGHAT and FQDESV (reference sequence). V lost 5 bases and J 3 bases, leaving 16 bases between the germline ends. The CDR3 runs 15 residues. The CDR3 sequence is CASSRTGGRDTEAFF. In nucleotides, the CDR3 is TGTGCCAGCAGCCGCACGGGGGGCAGGGACACTGAAGCTTTCTTT. Looking up the rest from reference TRBV11-1 and TRBJ1-1 gives the full variable domain: EAEVAQSPRYKITEKSQAVAFWCDPISGHATLYWYRQILGQGPELLVQFQDESVVDDSQLPKDRFSAERLKGVDSTLKIQPAELGDSAMYLCASSRTGGRDTEAFFGQGTRLTVV.

This clone was seen only once. This chain joins TRBV27 and TRBJ2-7; D gene unclear. Germline loops: CDR1 MNHEY, CDR2 SMNVEV (reference sequence). The CDR3 sequence is 15 residues long. V was pared by 0 bases and J by 3 bases, with 12 bases between. The CDR3: CASSLSGRLFYEQYF. CDR3 nucleotides: TGTGCCAGCAGTTTATCTGGCAGGCTTTTCTACGAGCAGTACTTC.

The table lists this clone with a few counts. The V gene is TRBV5-1, the J gene TRBJ1-2; D uncertain. The CDR3 sequence is 14 residues long. Trimming cost V 4 bases and J 4 bases, with 14 bases left between them. The V gene's germline CDR1 is SGHRS and CDR2 YFSETQ. The DNA of the CDR3 is TGCGCCAGCAGCCTGGCTCAGGTTGGCTATGGCTACACCTTC. This codes for CASSLAQVGYGYTF.

The chain employs TRBV21-1 and TRBJ2-3; the table's D call, TRBD1, was not checked against the DNA. TRBV21-1 represents a pseudogene. CDR3 size: 15 residues. CDR3 nucleotides: TGTGCCAGCAGCAAAGGCAGGGGGCTGGCAGATACGCAGTATTTT. This gives the protein CASSKGRGLADTQYF.

The chain joins TRBV5-1 to TRBJ1-1; D remains unclear. Germline V CDR1 and CDR2: SGHRS, YFSETQ. Between the trimmed V and J ends, which lost 4 bases and 1 base, there was a span of 17 bases. This CDR3 spans 16 amino acids. CDR3 sequence reads: CASSHRGPAPNTEAFF. The DNA of the CDR3 is TGCGCCAGCAGCCACCGCGGGCCTGCACCGAACACTGAAGCTTTCTTT.

This clone was seen only once. The CDR3 DNA follows: TGTGCCAGTAGTATCCAGCTAGCGGGAGCGGGGGGTGAGCAGTTCTTC. It specifies CASSIQLAGAGGEQFF. This rearrangement joins TRBV19 to TRBJ2-1; 10 bases are shared with TRBD2. The CDR3 consists of 16 residues. V was clipped by 3 bases and J by 9 bases; unmatched bases: 11. Per the germline V gene, CDR1 is LNHDA and CDR2 is SQIVND (reference sequence).

The chain employs TRBV5-1 and TRBJ1-2; 10 positions match TRBD1. This CDR3 contains 17 residues. Per germline, CDR1 SGHRS and CDR2 YFSETQ. J gave up 4 bases and V 4 bases, and 13 bases lay outside the gene matches. CDR3 DNA sequence: TGCGCCAGCAGCCTCGGACAGGGGGTCAGTTCCCCCTATGGCTACACCTTC. Protein sequence: CASSLGQGVSSPYGYTF.

The V call is TRBV7-2, the J call TRBJ2-2; 8 positions agree with TRBD2. The CDR3 runs 13 residues. Germline CDR1 is SGHTA and CDR2 is FQGNSA. Germline trimming cut 5 bases from V and 7 bases from J; bases unmatched to any gene: 3. The CDR3 nucleotides are TGTGCCAGCAGCCGGACTAGCATCGGGGAGCTGTTTTTT. Its protein is CASSRTSIGELFF.

J is TRBJ2-3 and V is TRBV7-9; D may be TRBD1 or TRBD2 (5 bases each). With 5 bases removed from V and 1 base from J, the gap between germline ends came to 16 bases. The CDR3 sequence is 16 residues long. Germline assignment: CDR1 SEHNR and CDR2 FQNEAQ (reference sequence). In DNA form, the CDR3 reads TGTGCCAGCAGCCCGTACGGGACCTTCGGCACAGATACGCAGTATTTT. Amino acids: CASSPYGTFGTDTQYF. Looking up the rest from reference TRBV7-9 and TRBJ2-3 gives the full variable domain: DTGVSQNPRHKITKRGQNVTFRCDPISEHNRLYWYRQTLGQGPEFLTYFQNEAQLEKSRLLSDRFSAERPKGSFSTLEIQRTEQGDSAMYLCASSPYGTFGTDTQYFGPGTRLTVL.

This chain links TRBV7-3 with TRBJ2-5; 10 nucleotides match TRBD1. This CDR3 has 14 residues. Germline-derived CDR1 and CDR2 are SGHTA and FQGTGA. Trimming took 6 bases from V and 5 from J; bases not matched to a gene: 6. The CDR3 spells CASSLTGGGETQYF. The CDR3 DNA reads TGTGCCAGCAGTTTGACAGGGGGCGGGGAGACCCAGTACTTC.

This clone was detected only once. This CDR3 is also generated by other DNA sequences in the sample. The V and J genes are TRBV25-1 and TRBJ1-5, with 7 positions matching TRBD1. Germline CDR1 and CDR2: MGHDK and SYGVNS. The length of the CDR3 is 16 residues. J lost 1 base, V lost 3 bases, and 6 bases had no gene match. The CDR3 bases are TGTGCCAGCAGTGACAAAGACAGGGCGAGCAATCAGCCCCAGCATTTT. It codes for CASSDKDRASNQPQHF.

The chain uses TRBV6-5 and TRBJ2-7; TRBD2 agrees at 8 bases. Losses at the gene ends were 11 bases for V and 7 bases for J; bases not matched to a gene: 16. This CDR3 has 14 amino acids. CDR1 and CDR2 from the germline V gene are MNHEY and SVGAGI. The CDR3 sequence is CACRRAGTSWEQYF. The CDR3 DNA is TGTGCCTGCCGCAGGGCCGGGACTAGTTGGGAGCAGTACTTC.

The chain joins TRBV11-3 to TRBJ1-3; D is ambiguous. The CDR3 has 15 amino acids. V was cut by 2 bases and J by 0 bases, with 8 bases left in between. Looked up from germline, CDR1 is SGHNT and CDR2 is YENEEA. The CDR3 reads CASSLKGLSGNTIYF. The DNA of the CDR3 is TGTGCCAGCAGCTTAAAGGGCCTCTCTGGAAACACCATATATTTT.

The CDR3 here is CASRDWSSYNEQFF. The DNA for the CDR3 is TGTGCCAGCAGGGACTGGAGCTCCTACAATGAGCAGTTCTTC. The V and J genes are TRBV5-6 and TRBJ2-1; weak D call: TRBD2 (5 bases). CDR3 length equals 14 residues. V was clipped by 5 bases and J by 0 bases, with 9 bases between them. The germline V gene has CDR1 SGHDT and CDR2 YYEEEE.

This chain joins TRBV11-3 and TRBJ2-2, with D possibly TRBD2 on 6 matching bases. The germline V gene has CDR1 SGHNT and CDR2 YENEEA. V gave up 2 bases and J gave up 7 bases, with 14 bases separating them. The CDR3 has 15 amino acids. The DNA of the CDR3 is TGTGCCAGCAGCTTAACGGGACTGGACGACGGGGAGCTGTTTTTT. This translates into CASSLTGLDDGELFF.

The chain couples TRBV5-4 to TRBJ1-2, with D unclear. The CDR3 extends over 15 amino acids. CDR1 SGHNT and CDR2 YYREEE come from the germline V gene (reference sequence). V lost 0 bases and J 5 bases, leaving 14 bases between the germline ends. In DNA form, the CDR3 reads TGTGCCAGCAGCTTGGAACTGGGCCGACCTTATGGCTACACCTTC. Translation: CASSLELGRPYGYTF.

V gene TRBV5-1 combines with J gene TRBJ2-3; 8 bases align to TRBD2. Germline CDR1 SGHRS, CDR2 YFSETQ. This CDR3 contains 18 residues. V shed 0 bases and J 0 bases; nucleotides not matched to a gene: 9. The CDR3 DNA is TGCGCCAGCAGCTTGGCTTCGCTAGCGGGTTCTAGCACAGATACGCAGTATTTT. Protein product: CASSLASLAGSSTDTQYF.